Presented here are 3 T cell receptor beta chains from one specimen sequenced in a study of T-cell memory formation after mild COVID-19 (dated by TCRdb to about 2021). Library preparation employed 5' RACE. TCRdb names Illumina NovaSeq 6000 as the instrument used. The raw public data were reprocessed by TCRdb itself: fastp quality trimming at Q25, MiXCR clonotype calling, in-frame beta chains only. A single entry per CDR3 protein holds the most common genes and DNA from its merged rows. In all, the sample holds approximately 250,000 distinct CDR3 sequences, and less than 20% of those were seen once. The top ten constitute 2.1% of the sample. The sequenced sample was PBMCs or a T cell subset sorted from them (not recorded which). The receptors here all came from an adult woman who had mild COVID-19 (a few samples of this study predate the infection). The sample titles of this study are shuffled in the database, so cell type and time point are left out; the donor was told from shared clones.

V and J are TRBV30 and TRBJ2-1, with 9 bases lining up with TRBD1. The V gene end was trimmed by 5 bases and the J gene end by 13 bases; junction bases not matched to a gene: 9. The V gene's germline CDR1 is GTSNPN and CDR2 SVGIG (reference sequence). This CDR3 contains 12 residues. CDR3 amino acids: CAWSRDREFQFF. In DNA, the CDR3 is TGTGCCTGGTCCCGGGACAGGGAGTTCCAGTTCTTC.

In DNA form, the CDR3 reads TGTGCCAGCAGTCGAAACAGGGGCAACTATGGCTACACCTTC. Amino acids: CASSRNRGNYGYTF. The V gene is TRBV12-3 or TRBV12-4, the J gene TRBJ1-2, with 7 nucleotides matching TRBD1. CDR3 length equals 14 residues. With 5 bases clipped from V and 2 bases from J, the junction kept 5 bases outside the gene matches.

The rearrangement uses TRBV7-2 and TRBJ2-3, with D maybe TRBD2 (8 bases). The germline gives CDR1 SGHTA, CDR2 FQGNSA. The V end lost 3 bases, the J end lost 5 bases, and 15 bases lay between the germline ends. CDR3 size: 15 residues. CDR3 bases: TGTGCCAGCAGCTTCGGGAGGGGGCCGGGAGATACGCAGTATTTT. It specifies CASSFGRGPGDTQYF.